This T cell receptor (beta chain) was observed in a study of control samples from healthy donors and cancer patients. In germline, CDR1 is SGHTA, CDR2 FQGNSA. The CDR3 has 14 amino acids. V gave up 5 bases and J gave up 2 bases; unmatched junction bases: 5. The assay was immunoSEQ multiplex PCR, and TCRdb's table has in-frame clones only and misses some. The sample carries 170,000 or so clones, approximately 94% recorded once. Sample: blood. The clonotype originates from a woman between 18 and 29 years old in good health. V and J are TRBV7-2 and TRBJ2-5; 7 bases match TRBD1. The CDR3 reads CASSKPGGQETQYF. The CDR3 bases are TGTGCCAGCAGCAAGCCAGGGGGTCAAGAGACCCAGTACTTC.